This T cell receptor beta chain was sequenced during a study of blood T cell repertoires in COVID-19. Trimming shortened V by 4 bases and J by 10 bases, and 11 bases separated the two germline ends. Looked up from germline, CDR1 is SNHLY and CDR2 is FYNNEI. CDR3 length equals 13 residues. Each participant's cohort was designated according to participant-reported clinical history. Under the authors' procedure: Using reference gene primer amplification, nucleated cell counts were estimated. The method was immunoSEQ multiplex PCR; TCRdb's version includes in-frame clones alone and lacks a portion of them. V and J calls and clone size are those listed in that table; D and trimming were worked out from the DNA. The data show under 300,000 clones, around 87% seen once.

The sequenced material came from PBMCs or T cells enriched from blood (not recorded which). The TCR comes from a woman aged 45-65 years who had recovered from COVID-19. The chain joins TRBV2 to TRBJ1-6; D gene ambiguous. CDR3 amino acids: CASSAAVPSPLHF. For the CDR3, the DNA is TGTGCCAGCAGTGCCGCGGTACCCTCACCCCTCCACTTT. The entire variable domain, with the rest obtained from reference TRBV2 and TRBJ1-6, is as follows: EPEVTQTPSHQVTQMGQEVILRCVPISNHLYFYWYRQILGQKVEFLVSFYNNEISEKSEIFDDQFSVERPDGSNFTLKIRSTKLEDSAMYFCASSAAVPSPLHFGNGTRLTVT.